This T cell receptor beta chain was documented in a study of early T cells in non-severe SARS-CoV-2 infection (dated by TCRdb to the early 2020s). With regard to the full study: Because TCR sequencing was done on bulk RNA from unsorted whole blood, the alpha and beta chains could not be paired.

Between the V and J ends, shortened by 1 base and 4 bases respectively, the junction contains 8 bases. Its CDR3 holds 14 amino acids, cysteine through phenylalanine. Here the CDR3 DNA is all that survives: 42 bases in frame from base 1. CDR1 and CDR2, per the germline V gene, are SGHAT and FQNNGV. The sample holds many counts of this clonotype. The clone's antigen remains unknown. Base qualities are missing; no much larger clone stands one base away. Set within a cohort of healthcare workers in London, UK, this nested case-control study involved weekly PCR testing of nasopharyngeal swabs along with blood sampling. Healthcare workers were recruited between 23 and 31 March 2020, during the week of the UK lockdown, and were followed weekly for up to about 15 weeks. The paper as a whole reports these results and caveats: Matching against VDJdb was skewed toward anti-spike CD8 responses, likely underestimated virus-specific expansions, and missed private and CD4 specificities.

Receptor libraries were prepared by 5' RACE. The sequencing machine was a NextSeq 500. The TCR library protocol attached unique molecular identifiers to individual cDNA molecules to correct for sequencing error and PCR bias. Both TCR alpha and beta chains were sequenced, and tight co-correlation was observed between alpha and beta sequence abundances in each sample. Processing in the source paper ran as follows. Decombinator V4 was used to perform V gene, J gene and CDR3 annotation of TCR sequences. TCRs were defined as expanded if a significant change between any two time points was detected under a Poisson model with p below 0.0001. TCR abundances were normalised to the total number of TCRs sequenced per sample and were expressed as counts per million. MAIT TCRs were defined by TRAV1-2 paired with TRAJ12, TRAJ20 or TRAJ33, and iNKT TCRs by TRAV10 paired with TRAJ18. A search of VDJdb, accessed on 1 November 2021, was run for TCRs annotated to CMV, EBV and SARS-CoV-2, with TCRs annotated for multiple antigens excluded. The raw public data were reprocessed by TCRdb itself: fastp quality trimming at Q25, MiXCR clonotype calling, in-frame beta chains only. Identical CDR3 proteins give one entry, which carries the most common genes and DNA. These V and J calls derive from TCRdb rather than the authors' analysis. For this sample there are about 81,000 distinct CDR3 sequences; around 6% appear just once. Jointly, the top ten make up less than 8% of the sample.

The specimen was whole blood. Recombination connected TRBV11-2 to TRBJ2-1; possibly the D gene is TRBD2, per 5 matching bases. The sequence was collected from an adult who was a healthcare worker with PCR-confirmed SARS-CoV-2 infection or an uninfected control (not recorded which). The DNA is as follows: TGTGCCAGCAGCTTAGGCGAGGGATACAATGAGCAGTTCTTC. It specifies CASSLGEGYNEQFF.